The 23 T cell receptor beta chains given below trace back to one sample, sequenced in a study of blood T cell repertoires in COVID-19. Repertoires were generated with immunoSEQ multiplex PCR, while TCRdb's copy carries only in-frame clones and drops some. The sample has about 53,000 clones; 89% are singletons. The sample consisted of peripheral blood. The receptors were sampled from a man between 60 and 75 years old with active COVID-19.

In DNA, the CDR3 is TGCAGCGTTTCCAGCGGGATAAAAACCGGGGAGCTGTTTTTT. As protein: CSVSSGIKTGELFF. The chain joins TRBV29-1 to TRBJ2-2, with 7 bases fitting TRBD2. Looked up from germline, CDR1 is SQVTM and CDR2 is ANQGSEA. The V segment lost 5 bases and the J segment 5 bases; nucleotides outside the gene matches: 8. This CDR3 comprises 14 residues.

The CDR3 coding sequence is TGTGCCAGCTCACGACAGGGGGCCGTCAATGAGCAGTTCTTC. Its translation: CASSRQGAVNEQFF. This chain joins TRBV18 and TRBJ2-1; the match to TRBD1 covers 10 bases. The germline CDR1 and CDR2 sequences are KGHSH and LQKENI. The CDR3 sequence is 14 residues long. Trimming cost V 4 bases and J 6 bases; bases outside gene matches: 3.

The chain employs TRBV6-4 and TRBJ2-2; no clear D gene. The CDR3 is made up of 14 amino acids. V lost 8 bases to trimming and J lost 1 base, with 11 bases between them. The germline gives CDR1 MRHNA, CDR2 SNTAGT. In nucleotides, the CDR3 is TGTGCCAGCCGAACCCAGGAGAACACCGGGGAGCTGTTTTTT. Its protein product is CASRTQENTGELFF.

The genes are TRBV12-3 or TRBV12-4 and TRBJ1-3; no firm D call. This CDR3 is 13 amino acids long. The V end was cut by 2 bases, the J end by 1 base, with 3 bases between. The CDR3 sequence is CASSLSSGNTIYF. DNA of the CDR3: TGTGCCAGCAGTTTATCGTCTGGAAACACCATATATTTT.

The chain is built from TRBV25-1 and TRBJ2-7; D unclear. V gave up 1 base and J gave up 2 bases, with 9 bases separating them. CDR1 and CDR2 from the germline V gene are MGHDK and SYGVNS. The CDR3 contains 14 residues. This chain's CDR3 is CASSEFGPTYEQYF. DNA of the CDR3: TGTGCCAGCAGTGAATTCGGTCCTACCTACGAGCAGTACTTC.

V is TRBV7-9 and J is TRBJ1-1; 8 bases line up with TRBD1. V lost 5 bases and J lost 1; bases outside the gene matches: 6. The germline gives CDR1 SEHNR, CDR2 FQNEAQ (reference sequence). The CDR3 is 15 residues long. In nucleotides, the CDR3 is TGTGCCAGCAGCACATGGACAGGGCAGAACACTGAAGCTTTCTTT. Translation gives CASSTWTGQNTEAFF.

The genes are TRBV11-3 and TRBJ1-1; tentative D call: TRBD1 (5 bases). The CDR3 is made up of 13 amino acids. Germline CDR1 SGHNT, CDR2 YENEEA. Trimming cost V 3 bases and J 4 bases, with 9 bases left between them. In DNA form, the CDR3 reads TGTGCCAGCAGCTTCTCGGGGGGCACTGAAGCTTTCTTT. Amino acid sequence: CASSFSGGTEAFF.

The chain links TRBV11-3 to TRBJ2-2; 8 positions match TRBD2. The CDR3 loop spans 14 amino acids. Trimming at V came to 5 bases and at J to 8 bases, leaving 7 bases not matched to a gene. The germline CDR1 and CDR2 sequences are SGHNT and YENEEA. The DNA of the CDR3 is TGTGCCAGCAGCCAGATGCGGGGGGCGGGGGAGCTGTTTTTT. Amino acid sequence: CASSQMRGAGELFF.

V is TRBV7-9 and J is TRBJ1-4; TRBD1 aligns across 7 bases. Trimming at V came to 0 bases and at J to 7 bases, leaving 2 bases not matched to a gene. CDR1 and CDR2 from the germline V gene are SEHNR and FQNEAQ (reference sequence). This CDR3 spans 14 amino acids. For the CDR3, the DNA is TGTGCCAGCAGCTTAGCAGGGGGCGGTGAAAAACTGTTTTTT. Its protein is CASSLAGGGEKLFF.

The V and J genes are TRBV18 and TRBJ1-4; perhaps TRBD1 as D (6 bases). There are 13 residues in the CDR3. Trimming pared 4 bases from V and 3 bases from J, leaving 6 bases between. CDR1 is KGHSH and CDR2 is LQKENI in the germline V gene. The CDR3, as DNA: TGTGCCAGCTCACAGGGGGCTAATGAAAAACTGTTTTTT. It codes for CASSQGANEKLFF.

As for this clone: This specimen includes other DNA sequences encoding the same CDR3. The chain employs TRBV12-3 or TRBV12-4 and TRBJ1-5, with D tentatively TRBD1 (6 bases). The germline V and J ends were trimmed by 5 bases and 6 bases, with 11 bases remaining between them. The length of the CDR3 is 13 residues. The CDR3 loop is CASSPGEGQPQHF. CDR3 DNA sequence: TGTGCCAGCAGTCCAGGGGAAGGTCAGCCCCAGCATTTT.

The chain couples TRBV5-1 to TRBJ1-1; D uncertain. The CDR3 consists of 14 residues. V was cut by 4 bases and J by 5 bases, with 15 bases left in between. Germline CDR1 and CDR2: SGHRS and YFSETQ. The DNA for the CDR3 is TGCGCCAGCAGCCCCCATCTATCCGGGACTGAAGCTTTCTTT. Translated: CASSPHLSGTEAFF.

The V call is TRBV6-1, the J call TRBJ2-7; tentative D call: TRBD2 (6 bases). The CDR3 is 16 amino acids. V lost 4 bases and J 0 bases, leaving 16 bases between the germline ends. Germline V gives CDR1 MNHNS, CDR2 SASEGT. The DNA for the CDR3 is TGTGCCAGCAGTGGATTACTTTTGGGGGGCTCCTACGAGCAGTACTTC. It codes for CASSGLLLGGSYEQYF.

The J gene is TRBJ2-1, the V gene TRBV11-2, with 9 bases aligning to TRBD2. The V segment lost 4 bases and the J segment 5 bases; nucleotides outside the gene matches: 3. The CDR3 covers 14 residues. CDR1 and CDR2 from the germline V gene are SGHAT and FQNNGV. CDR3 sequence reads: CASSSLAGNNEQFF. Here the CDR3 DNA reads TGTGCCAGCAGCTCACTAGCGGGCAACAATGAGCAGTTCTTC.

The CDR3 region is CASRRQGGPYEQYF. Here the CDR3 DNA reads TGTGCCAGCAGACGACAGGGAGGCCCCTACGAGCAGTACTTC. V usage is TRBV28 and J usage is TRBJ2-7; maybe TRBD1 (7 bases). V gave up 6 bases and J gave up 2 bases, with 14 bases separating them. CDR1 and CDR2 from the germline V gene are MDHEN and SYDVKM. The CDR3 consists of 14 residues.

The gene calls are TRBV11-2 and TRBJ1-1; D is possibly TRBD1 (6 bases). CDR3 length: 13 amino acids. V dropped 5 bases and J dropped 6 bases, with 13 bases sitting between them. Germline CDR1 and CDR2: SGHAT and FQNNGV. The CDR3 coding sequence is TGTGCCAGCAGCCTACAGGGTAGGTCTGAAGCTTTCTTT. It specifies CASSLQGRSEAFF.

The V gene is TRBV29-1, the J gene TRBJ2-7; D not resolved. This CDR3 has 12 residues. Trimming removed 7 bases from V and 1 base from J, with 11 bases in between. Per the germline V gene, CDR1 is SQVTM and CDR2 is ANQGSEA. DNA of the CDR3: TGCAGCGCCAGCATCGGGTCCTACGAGCAGTACTTC. The encoded protein is CSASIGSYEQYF.

V gene TRBV29-1 combines with J gene TRBJ2-7; 8 nucleotides match TRBD2. Germline trimming cut 3 bases from V and 6 bases from J; bases unmatched to any gene: 7. The germline CDR1 and CDR2 sequences are SQVTM and ANQGSEA. CDR3 length equals 13 residues. The DNA for the CDR3 is TGCAGCGTTGATGTAAGCGGGAGAGGCGAGCAGTACTTC. It translates to CSVDVSGRGEQYF.

The chain uses TRBV11-2 and TRBJ1-2; 7 nucleotides agree with TRBD1. Trimming removed 0 bases from V and 1 base from J; junction bases left unmatched: 8. Germline CDR1 and CDR2: SGHAT and FQNNGV. This CDR3 is built from 17 residues. CDR3 protein: CASSLDLTGLINYGYTF. The CDR3 coding sequence is TGTGCCAGCAGCTTAGATCTGACAGGGCTGATTAACTATGGCTACACCTTC. Full variable domain (outside the CDR3, taken from reference TRBV11-2 and TRBJ1-2): EAGVAQSPRYKIIEKRQSVAFWCNPISGHATLYWYQQILGQGPKLLIQFQNNGVVDDSQLPKDRFSAERLKGVDSTLKIQPAKLEDSAVYLCASSLDLTGLINYGYTFGSGTRLTVV.

This chain connects TRBV9 to TRBJ1-6; D not resolved. CDR3 length: 15 amino acids. Germline V lookup: CDR1 SGDLS, CDR2 YYNGEE. Deletions cut 0 bases from V and 7 bases from J, with 11 bases between. This CDR3 reads CASSVGSRGNSPLHF. The CDR3 bases are TGTGCCAGCAGCGTAGGGAGCAGAGGCAATTCACCCCTCCACTTT. Variable domain in full (rest from reference TRBV9 and TRBJ1-6): DSGVTQTPKHLITATGQRVTLRCSPRSGDLSVYWYQQSLDQGLQFLIQYYNGEERAKGNILERFSAQQFPDLHSELNLSSLELGDSALYFCASSVGSRGNSPLHFGNGTRLTVT.

This chain connects TRBV6-4 to TRBJ1-1; TRBD1 might be the D (6 bases). The CDR3 has 16 amino acids. V was shortened by 3 bases and J by 1 base, with 15 bases between the two germline ends. Germline CDR1 is MRHNA and CDR2 is SNTAGT. CDR3 sequence: CASSEYRTERNTEAFF. The CDR3 DNA follows: TGTGCCAGCAGTGAATACCGGACAGAAAGGAACACTGAAGCTTTCTTT.

The CDR3 sequence is CASSFSGTSGQETQYF. CDR3 nucleotide sequence: TGTGCCAGCAGCTTCTCCGGGACTAGCGGCCAAGAGACCCAGTACTTC. V usage is TRBV7-2 and J usage is TRBJ2-5, with 11 bases lining up with TRBD2. V gave up 3 bases and J gave up 1 base; unmatched junction bases: 4. Germline values: CDR1 SGHTA, CDR2 FQGNSA. CDR3 size: 16 residues.

This chain connects TRBV7-9 to TRBJ2-7; TRBD1 matches 10 bases. This CDR3 is 16 amino acids long. The V segment lost 5 bases and the J segment 0 bases; nucleotides outside the gene matches: 7. CDR1 SEHNR and CDR2 FQNEAQ come from the germline V gene (reference sequence). CDR3 loop: CASSILRDRGSYEQYF. Written as DNA, the CDR3 is TGTGCCAGCAGCATACTCCGGGACAGGGGCTCCTACGAGCAGTACTTC.